This T cell receptor (beta chain) is drawn from a study of T cell repertoires in cytomegalovirus infection. The wider study: Carrying CMV and the relevant HLA type showed in public TCR beta signatures.

TCRdb processed the reads anew with MiXCR; each CDR3 protein has one entry. The sample comprises just under 500,000 distinct CDR3 sequences, 25% to 35% of which are singletons, and 17% rests with the top ten. The CDR3 has 14 amino acids. Per germline, CDR1 SNHLY and CDR2 FYNNEI. The V end lost 7 bases, the J end lost 6 bases, and 19 bases lay between the germline ends. This clonotype was counted once. The antigen remains unidentified. This receptor was obtained from a human donor in good health (CMV status not recorded). Some clones in this sample may be carry-over from other donors' samples. The rearrangement joins TRBV2 to TRBJ2-7, with D possibly TRBD2 on 5 matching bases. Sequencing was performed on cultured PBMCs, taken from culture after CMV antigen stimulation. The CDR3 reads CASTLSLAISEQYF. The CDR3 DNA follows: TGTGCCAGCACCCTTTCCTTAGCGATAAGCGAGCAGTACTTC.